This T cell receptor beta chain was recorded in a study of CXCR3-negative and CXCR3-positive naive CD8 T cells. Study-wide results and caveats: Researchers reported similar TRBV-TRBJ usage in naive CXCR3-negative and CXCR3-positive cells, though memory differed. TRB CDR3 properties served as the basis for inferring TCR strength, and surface CD5 was comparable between naive subsets. Freshly isolated PBMCs were used in most assays, given partial CXCR3 loss after freezing.

CDR1 is SGHTA and CDR2 is FQGNSA in the germline V gene. This CDR3 contains 15 residues. Each TRB cDNA library was prepared by 5' RACE (with UMI labels). TCRdb re-called the 5' RACE reads; every CDR3 protein appears as one record, without DNA. The sample includes 70,000 to 95,000 distinct CDR3 sequences. For this clonotype: As yet, its antigen is unknown.

The sequence derives from a human donor in good health. Some clones in this sample may be carry-over from other donors' samples. Sequenced: naive CXCR3- CD8+ T cells from blood. Subset here: CD45RO-CCR7+CD27+CD95- naive CD8+ T cells lacking CXCR3 (TNR3-). V gene TRBV7-2 combines with J gene TRBJ2-2; TCRdb names TRBD2, which stays unverified in the absence of DNA. The CDR3 sequence: CASSSGTINTGELFF.